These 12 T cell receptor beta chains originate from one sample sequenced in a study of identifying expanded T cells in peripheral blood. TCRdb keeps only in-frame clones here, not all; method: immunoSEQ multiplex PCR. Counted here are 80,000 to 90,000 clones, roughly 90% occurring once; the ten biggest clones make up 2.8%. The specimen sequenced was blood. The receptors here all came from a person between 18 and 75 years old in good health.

The CDR3 bases are TGTGCCAGCAGCCCCCAGAGAGCGAGTAACACCGGGGAGCTGTTTTTT. This sequence encodes CASSPQRASNTGELFF. The chain has TRBV7-3 and TRBJ2-2; D is unresolved. The CDR3 loop spans 16 amino acids. Looked up from germline, CDR1 is SGHTA and CDR2 is FQGTGA. The V and J ends lost 5 bases and 2 bases respectively, with 15 bases between them. The variable domain in full, completed from reference TRBV7-3 and TRBJ2-2, reads GAGVSQTPSNKVTEKGKYVELRCDPISGHTALYWYRQSLGQGPEFLIYFQGTGAADDSGLPNDRFFAVRPEGSVSTLKIQRTERGDSAVYLCASSPQRASNTGELFFGEGSRLTVL.

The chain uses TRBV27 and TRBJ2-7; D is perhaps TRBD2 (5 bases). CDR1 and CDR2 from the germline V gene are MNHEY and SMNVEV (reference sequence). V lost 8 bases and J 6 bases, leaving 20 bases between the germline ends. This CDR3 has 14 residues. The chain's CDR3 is CASRTDLDKGEQYF. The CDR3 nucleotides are TGTGCCAGCCGCACGGACTTAGACAAGGGCGAGCAGTACTTC.

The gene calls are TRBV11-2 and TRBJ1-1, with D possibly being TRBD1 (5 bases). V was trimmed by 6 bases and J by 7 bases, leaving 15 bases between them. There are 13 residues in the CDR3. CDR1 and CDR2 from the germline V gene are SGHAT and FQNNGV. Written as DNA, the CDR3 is TGTGCCAGCAGGCCGTACGCTGGGGGTGAAGCTTTCTTT. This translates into CASRPYAGGEAFF.

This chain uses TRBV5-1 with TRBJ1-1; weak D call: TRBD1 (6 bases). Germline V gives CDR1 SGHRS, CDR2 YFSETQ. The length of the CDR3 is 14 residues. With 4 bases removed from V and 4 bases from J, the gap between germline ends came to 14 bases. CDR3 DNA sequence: TGCGCCAGCAGCATGACAGGTTCGGGCACTGAAGCTTTCTTT. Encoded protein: CASSMTGSGTEAFF.

The CDR3 sequence is CASSLDRGRTGELFF. CDR3 nucleotides: TGTGCCAGCAGCTTAGACAGGGGGAGGACCGGGGAGCTGTTTTTT. The rearrangement uses TRBV7-9 and TRBJ2-2; 8 bases are shared with TRBD1. The junction had 3 bases not matched to a gene; V was cut back by 1 base and J by 5 bases. The CDR3 loop spans 15 amino acids. The germline V gene encodes CDR1 SEHNR and CDR2 FQNEAQ (reference sequence). Full variable domain (missing parts from reference TRBV7-9 and TRBJ2-2): DTGVSQNPRHKITKRGQNVTFRCDPISEHNRLYWYRQTLGQGPEFLTYFQNEAQLEKSRLLSDRFSAERPKGSFSTLEIQRTEQGDSAMYLCASSLDRGRTGELFFGEGSRLTVL.

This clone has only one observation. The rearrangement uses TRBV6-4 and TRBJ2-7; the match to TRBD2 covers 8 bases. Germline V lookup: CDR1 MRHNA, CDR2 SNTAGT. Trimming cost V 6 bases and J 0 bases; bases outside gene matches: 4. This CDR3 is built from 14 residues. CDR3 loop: CASRCSGNSYEQYF. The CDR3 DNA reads TGTGCCAGCAGATGTAGCGGGAACTCCTACGAGCAGTACTTC.

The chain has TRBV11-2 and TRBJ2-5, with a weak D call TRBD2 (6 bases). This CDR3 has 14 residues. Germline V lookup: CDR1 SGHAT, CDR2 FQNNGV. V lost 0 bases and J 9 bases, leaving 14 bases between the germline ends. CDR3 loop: CASSLERDWGAQYF. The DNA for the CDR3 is TGTGCCAGCAGCTTAGAGAGGGACTGGGGAGCCCAGTACTTC.

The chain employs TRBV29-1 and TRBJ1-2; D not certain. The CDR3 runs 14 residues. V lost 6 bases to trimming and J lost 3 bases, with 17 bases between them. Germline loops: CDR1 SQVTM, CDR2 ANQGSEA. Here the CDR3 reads CSVSVDQLDYGYTF. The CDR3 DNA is TGCAGCGTATCCGTGGACCAGCTAGACTATGGCTACACCTTC.

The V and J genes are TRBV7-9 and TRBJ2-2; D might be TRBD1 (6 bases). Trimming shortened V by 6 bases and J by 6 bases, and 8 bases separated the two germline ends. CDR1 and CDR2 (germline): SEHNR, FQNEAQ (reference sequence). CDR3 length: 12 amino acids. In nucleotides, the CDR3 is TGTGCCAGCAGTCAGGGGTCCGGGGAGCTGTTTTTT. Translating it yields CASSQGSGELFF.

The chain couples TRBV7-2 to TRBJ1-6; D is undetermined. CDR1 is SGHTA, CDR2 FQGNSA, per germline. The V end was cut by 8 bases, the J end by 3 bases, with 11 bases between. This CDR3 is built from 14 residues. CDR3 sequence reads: CASSSQFYNSPLHF. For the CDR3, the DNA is TGTGCCAGCTCATCGCAGTTCTATAATTCACCCCTCCACTTT.

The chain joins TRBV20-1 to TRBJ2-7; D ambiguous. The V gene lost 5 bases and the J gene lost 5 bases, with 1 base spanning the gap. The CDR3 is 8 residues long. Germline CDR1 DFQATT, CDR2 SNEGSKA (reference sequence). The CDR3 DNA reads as TGCAGTGCTCACGAGCAGTACTTC. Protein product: CSAHEQYF.

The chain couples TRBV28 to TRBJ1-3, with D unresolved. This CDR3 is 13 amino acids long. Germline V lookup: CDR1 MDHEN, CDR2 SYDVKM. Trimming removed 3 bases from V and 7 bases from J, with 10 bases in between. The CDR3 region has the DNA TGTGCCAGCAGTTTGGCCGCACGGAACACCATATATTTT. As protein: CASSLAARNTIYF.